This T cell receptor (beta chain) was recovered during a study of blood T cell repertoires in COVID-19. About the research overall: There were acute and convalescent COVID-19 samples, and they came from the United States, Italy and Spain. T cells, B-cell-depleted T cells, or PBMCs provided the cDNA or gDNA that served as material.

CDR1 and CDR2 from the germline V gene are KGHDR and SFDVKD. The CDR3 runs to 15 residues. V gave up 5 bases and J gave up 0 bases; unmatched junction bases: 5. Study processing details: The assay estimated nucleated cells by amplifying reference gene primers. The data were produced by immunoSEQ multiplex PCR, yet TCRdb's version contains in-frame clones alone and is incomplete. The V and J calls and the clone size are those of that table, but D and trimming were determined from the DNA. The table includes under 95,000 clones, around nine tenths detected once. This sequence originates from a man aged 55 to 70 with acute or convalescent COVID-19. The chain has TRBV24-1 and TRBJ1-1; 7 nucleotides line up with TRBD1. Sequencing used peripheral blood. CDR3 sequence reads: CATSAGQAMNTEAFF. In DNA form, the CDR3 reads TGTGCCACCAGTGCCGGACAGGCGATGAACACTGAAGCTTTCTTT.